The TCR beta chain under discussion was sequenced for a study of blood T cell repertoires in COVID-19. Profiled with immunoSEQ multiplex PCR; TCRdb holds only in-frame clones, not every one. The profile shows around 150,000 clones, roughly 90% of them singletons. The V and J ends lost 4 bases and 4 bases respectively, with 10 bases between them. From germline, CDR1 is SNHLY and CDR2 FYNNEI. CDR3 length equals 13 residues. The chain employs TRBV2 and TRBJ2-5, with D hard to call. Sequenced sample: peripheral blood. The receptor was derived from a man aged 18 to 30 with acute or convalescent COVID-19. The chain's CDR3 is CASSGRLAETQYF. The DNA of the CDR3 is TGTGCCAGCAGTGGTCGACTGGCAGAGACCCAGTACTTC.